The 28 T cell receptor beta chains listed next were all sequenced from one sample in a study of T cell repertoires in cytomegalovirus infection. TCRdb passed the reads through MiXCR, listing each CDR3 protein once. The sample has some 600,000 distinct CDR3 sequences; around 24% are singletons. Sequencing used CD8+ T cells from PBMCs. The receptors originated from a human donor in good health (CMV status not recorded). Some clones in this sample may be carry-over from other donors' samples.

The rearrangement joins TRBV29-1 to TRBJ2-7, with TRBD1 matching 10 bases. CDR3 length: 14 residues. V lost 6 bases, J lost 0 bases, and 5 bases stayed unmatched. In germline, CDR1 is SQVTM, CDR2 ANQGSEA. CDR3 sequence reads: CSVGGQGNSYEQYF. The CDR3 region has the DNA TGCAGCGTGGGGGGACAGGGGAACTCCTACGAGCAGTACTTC.

Comments on this clonotype: A much larger clone lies a single base off, so this may be a read error. This rearrangement joins TRBV11-3 to TRBJ1-3; D is unclear. The CDR3 spans 14 residues. V was pared by 2 bases and J by 4 bases, with 9 bases between. In germline, CDR1 is SGHNT, CDR2 YENEEA. DNA of the CDR3: TGTGCCAGCAGCTTACTGGGAACAGGAAACACCATATATTTT. Translating it yields CASSLLGTGNTIYF.

The chain uses TRBV15 and TRBJ2-2; D may be TRBD1 (5 bases). The CDR3 loop spans 17 amino acids. Germline CDR1 LNHNV, CDR2 YYDKDF (reference sequence). V was cut by 2 bases and J by 0 bases, with 13 bases left in between. The CDR3 nucleotides read TGTGCCACCAGCAGAAGGCCACGACAGACGAACACCGGGGAGCTGTTTTTT. Translation gives CATSRRPRQTNTGELFF.

The gene calls are TRBV7-9 and TRBJ1-6; TRBD1 matches at 7 bases. Trimming at V came to 1 base and at J to 5 bases, leaving 5 bases not matched to a gene. This CDR3 is built from 16 residues. Germline CDR1 reads SEHNR; CDR2 reads FQNEAQ (reference sequence). This CDR3 reads CASSLGGTANNSPLHF. DNA for the CDR3: TGTGCCAGCAGCTTAGGCGGGACAGCCAATAATTCACCCCTCCACTTT.

The V call is TRBV27, the J call TRBJ2-3; a possible D gene is TRBD1 (5 bases). Germline CDR1 and CDR2: MNHEY and SMNVEV (reference sequence). Trimming pared 4 bases from V and 0 bases from J, leaving 26 bases between. This CDR3 region has 20 residues. CDR3 sequence (DNA): TGTGCCAGCAGTTCATTATTCCCTCTCGTCTCGGCAGGGAGCACAGATACGCAGTATTTT. As protein: CASSSLFPLVSAGSTDTQYF.

This clonotype was seen only a few times. V usage is TRBV5-1 and J usage is TRBJ1-2, with TRBD1 matching over 10 bases. Germline CDR1 SGHRS, CDR2 YFSETQ. CDR3 size: 15 residues. The V gene end was trimmed by 4 bases and the J gene end by 4 bases; junction bases not matched to a gene: 7. DNA for the CDR3: TGCGCCAGCAGCCGGCCGGGACAGGGGATCTATGGCTACACCTTC. Amino acid sequence: CASSRPGQGIYGYTF. Together with reference TRBV5-1 and TRBJ1-2, the CDR3 gives the full variable domain: KAGVTQTPRYLIKTRGQQVTLSCSPISGHRSVSWYQQTPGQGLQFLFEYFSETQRNKGNFPGRFSGRQFSNSRSEMNVSTLELGDSALYLCASSRPGQGIYGYTFGSGTRLTVV.

This clonotype has ten or more counts. J is TRBJ2-2 and V is TRBV15; perhaps TRBD2 as D (5 bases). The CDR3 runs 15 residues. Germline CDR1 is LNHNV and CDR2 is YYDKDF (reference sequence). Trimming took 1 base from V and 4 from J, leaving 10 bases between them. CDR3 residues: CATSRGEGGTGELFF. CDR3 DNA sequence: TGTGCCACCAGCAGAGGAGAGGGCGGCACCGGGGAGCTGTTTTTT.

This clonotype came up a few times. The gene calls are TRBV27 and TRBJ2-1; 8 bases fit TRBD2. CDR1 MNHEY and CDR2 SMNVEV come from the germline V gene (reference sequence). The CDR3 has 14 amino acids. Trimming removed 7 bases from V and 4 bases from J; junction bases left unmatched: 6. DNA of the CDR3: TGTGCCAGCACCCTAGCGGGTGTATACAATGAGCAGTTCTTC. It specifies CASTLAGVYNEQFF.

The J gene is TRBJ1-3, the V gene TRBV29-1; the D is unclear. Trimming took off 5 bases at V and 0 bases at J, with 20 bases between the two ends. From germline, CDR1 is SQVTM and CDR2 ANQGSEA. This CDR3 is 17 amino acids long. The CDR3 reads CSVLVSTISISGNTIYF. The CDR3 DNA reads as TGCAGCGTTTTGGTGTCTACTATCTCCATCTCTGGAAACACCATATATTTT.

In this sample, this clonotype turned up many times. V and J are TRBV4-2 and TRBJ1-4; the D gene is possibly TRBD1 (5 bases). V lost 5 bases and J 8 bases, leaving 18 bases between the germline ends. Germline CDR1 and CDR2: LGHNA and YNFKEQ. The CDR3 totals 15 residues. The CDR3 sequence is CASSAEQIPGEKLFF. CDR3 nucleotide sequence: TGTGCCAGCAGCGCAGAACAGATCCCAGGGGAAAAACTGTTTTTT.

This clonotype was picked up a small number of times. The V call is TRBV7-9, the J call TRBJ2-7; no definite D call. Germline CDR1 is SEHNR and CDR2 is FQNEAQ (reference sequence). The CDR3 runs 14 residues. V lost 4 bases and J lost 9, with 19 bases in between. CDR3 amino acids: CASSSTGVPTGQYV. In DNA form, the CDR3 reads TGTGCCAGCAGCTCTACCGGTGTTCCAACTGGGCAGTACGTC.

In this sample, this clonotype turned up a few times. V and J are TRBV11-2 and TRBJ2-7, with D perhaps matching TRBD1 or TRBD2 (5 bases each). Germline V gene lookup returns CDR1 SGHAT and CDR2 FQNNGV. The CDR3 runs to 15 residues. The V end was cut by 3 bases, the J end by 5 bases, with 17 bases between. The CDR3 protein is CASSLGRGVLDEQYF. CDR3 in DNA: TGTGCCAGCAGCTTGGGACGGGGCGTTCTAGACGAGCAGTACTTC.

The chain joins TRBV5-1 to TRBJ2-7; TRBD2 aligns across 9 bases. The CDR3 has 14 residues. Germline CDR1 is SGHRS and CDR2 is YFSETQ. The trim removed 1 base at V and 7 bases at J, leaving 6 bases unmatched. The CDR3 nucleotides read TGCGCCAGCAGCTTGCGCGGGGGGGCCGGTGAGCAGTACGTC. Residues: CASSLRGGAGEQYV.

Of note for this clonotype: A much larger clone lies a single base off, so this may be a read error. The chain links TRBV7-2 to TRBJ1-5; no clear D gene. This CDR3 spans 13 amino acids. Germline lookup yields CDR1 SGHTA and CDR2 FQGNSA. Trimming stripped 2 bases from V and 5 bases from J, with 7 bases between. CDR3 in amino acids: CASSLLVYQPQHF. DNA for the CDR3: TGTGCCAGCAGCTTATTGGTTTATCAGCCCCAGCATTTT.

This sequence joins TRBV14 and TRBJ2-1, with TRBD2 matching 8 bases. V trimming: 0 bases; J trimming: 12 bases; junction bases outside the gene matches: 10. The CDR3 is 15 amino acids. Germline V gene data show CDR1 as SGHDN and CDR2 as FVKESK. CDR3 in amino acids: CASSQERTGGLRQFF. CDR3 coding DNA: TGTGCCAGCAGCCAAGAGCGGACGGGGGGGCTTCGGCAGTTCTTC.

In this sample, this clonotype turned up many times. This chain's CDR3 is CASSSHQYEQYV. The CDR3 DNA sequence: TGTGCCAGCAGCTCCCACCAGTACGAGCAGTACGTC. V and J are TRBV7-8 and TRBJ2-7; D gene uncertain. Germline values: CDR1 SGHVS, CDR2 FQNEAQ. The V end lost 4 bases, the J end lost 4 bases, and 8 bases lay between the germline ends. CDR3 length: 12 amino acids.

This clonotype was found many times. The chain joins TRBV7-2 to TRBJ2-1; D gene ambiguous. The germline gives CDR1 SGHTA, CDR2 FQGNSA. This CDR3 contains 17 residues. With 1 base removed from V and 7 bases from J, the gap between germline ends came to 20 bases. The CDR3 DNA reads as TGTGCCAGCAGCTTAGTTATCCTTAGGCGGAGAGTAAATGAGCAGTTCTTC. Protein sequence: CASSLVILRRRVNEQFF.

V usage is TRBV6-2 or TRBV6-3 and J usage is TRBJ2-1; 15 nucleotides line up with TRBD2. The CDR3 runs to 16 residues. V trimming: 0 bases; J trimming: 14 bases; junction bases outside the gene matches: 8. CDR1 and CDR2 (germline): MNHEY, SVGEGT. The CDR3 protein is CASSYSVGLAGGKKFF. DNA of the CDR3: TGTGCCAGCAGTTACTCGGTCGGACTAGCGGGGGGGAAGAAGTTCTTC.

In its sample, this clonotype was seen a few times. The rearrangement joins TRBV29-1 to TRBJ2-3; D unclear. This CDR3 has 12 residues. Trimming stripped 1 base from V and 4 bases from J, with 6 bases between. The germline V gene has CDR1 SQVTM and CDR2 ANQGSEA. CDR3 sequence: CSVEVQSDTQYF. The CDR3 bases are TGCAGCGTTGAAGTCCAGTCAGATACGCAGTATTTT.

This clonotype was seen a handful of times. This chain links TRBV20-1 with TRBJ1-2; 10 bases line up with TRBD1. The V and J ends lost 0 bases and 7 bases, in that order; junction bases with no gene match: 5. Germline CDR1 is DFQATT and CDR2 is SNEGSKA (reference sequence). This CDR3 is built from 14 residues. This CDR3 reads CSARDFDRGPGYTF. The CDR3 nucleotides read TGCAGTGCTAGAGACTTCGACAGGGGGCCTGGCTACACCTTC.

The genes are TRBV14 and TRBJ2-1, with 10 bases matching TRBD1. Germline assignment: CDR1 SGHDN and CDR2 FVKESK. V trimming: 3 bases; J trimming: 8 bases; junction bases outside the gene matches: 10. The CDR3 has 16 residues. CDR3 amino acids: CASSQPGQGFYDEQFF. In DNA form, the CDR3 reads TGTGCCAGCAGCCAGCCGGGACAGGGGTTTTACGATGAGCAGTTCTTC. Full variable domain (rest looked up from reference TRBV14 and TRBJ2-1): EAGVTQFPSHSVIEKGQTVTLRCDPISGHDNLYWYRRVMGKEIKFLLHFVKESKQDESGMPNNRFLAERTGGTYSTLKVQPAELEDSGVYFCASSQPGQGFYDEQFFGPGTRLTVL.

This clonotype was detected ten times or more. The rearrangement links TRBV7-8 to TRBJ2-7, with D maybe TRBD1 (5 bases). Germline V lookup: CDR1 SGHVS, CDR2 FQNEAQ. The length of the CDR3 is 12 residues. With 0 bases removed from V and 6 bases from J, the gap between germline ends came to 6 bases. The CDR3 region is CASSLARAEQYV. CDR3 DNA sequence: TGTGCCAGCAGCTTAGCCAGGGCCGAGCAGTACGTC.

This clonotype was detected many times. The chain links TRBV7-6 to TRBJ2-5; 14 bases fit TRBD2. The V and J ends lost 5 bases and 5 bases, in that order; junction bases with no gene match: 19. CDR1 is SGHVS and CDR2 is FNYEAQ in the germline V gene. The CDR3 length is 20 residues. The CDR3 bases are TGTGCCAGCAGCCGTAGGGCGTCCGGACTAGCGGGGGGCCCCGGGGAGACCCAGTACTTC. It encodes CASSRRASGLAGGPGETQYF.

About this clonotype: This may be a read error: a much more frequent sequence differs by one nucleotide. V gene TRBV7-2 combines with J gene TRBJ2-1; 14 bases map to TRBD2. This CDR3 spans 19 amino acids. V gave up 1 base and J gave up 2 bases; unmatched junction bases: 7. Per germline, CDR1 SGHTA and CDR2 FQGNSA. CDR3 nucleotide sequence: TGTGCCAGCAGCTTAGGATATAGGACTAGCGGGGGGACCTACAATGAGCAGTTCTTC. Residues: CASSLGYRTSGGTYNEQFF.

This clonotype was picked up many times. The genes are TRBV4-1 and TRBJ2-3; tentative D call: TRBD2 (6 bases). The V gene lost 0 bases and the J gene lost 1 base, with 17 bases spanning the gap. The germline CDR1 and CDR2 sequences are MGHRA and YSYEKL. There are 18 residues in the CDR3. CDR3 in amino acids: CASSQESRWGGGTDTQYF. The DNA of the CDR3 is TGCGCCAGCAGCCAAGAAAGCCGATGGGGCGGGGGCACAGATACGCAGTATTTT.

The chain links TRBV7-2 to TRBJ1-2; D is undetermined. The CDR3 runs 16 residues. Germline assignment: CDR1 SGHTA and CDR2 FQGNSA. Deletions cut 1 base from V and 5 bases from J, with 17 bases between. The DNA for the CDR3 is TGTGCCAGCAGCTTAGACCCCGGGGAGGGAAGATATGGCTACACCTTC. Translated: CASSLDPGEGRYGYTF.

V and J are TRBV28 and TRBJ2-5; TRBD1 matches at 8 bases. V was pared by 5 bases and J by 3 bases, with 11 bases of the junction left unmatched. From germline, CDR1 is MDHEN and CDR2 SYDVKM. The CDR3 spans 16 residues. CDR3 residues: CASSPNQGTGKETQYF. The CDR3 DNA reads TGTGCCAGCAGTCCCAACCAGGGGACAGGAAAAGAGACCCAGTACTTC.

Of note for this clonotype: This CDR3 fails to terminate in the conserved phenylalanine or tryptophan, so it likely reflects a read error. V usage is TRBV6-2 or TRBV6-3 and J usage is TRBJ2-1, with TRBD1 matching over 9 bases. The CDR3 has 15 amino acids. V lost 6 bases, J lost 7 bases, and 10 bases stayed unmatched. Germline V lookup: CDR1 MNHEY, CDR2 SVGEGT. CDR3 nucleotides: TGTGCCAGCAGCCCGAGGGGGACAGGGTTGAATGAGCAGTTCTCC. Amino acids: CASSPRGTGLNEQFS.